The next 14 T cell receptor beta chains were all read from a single sample in a study of T-cell memory formation after mild COVID-19. TCRdb re-analysed the 5' RACE reads in MiXCR, keeping a single row per CDR3 protein. The data hold more than 300,000 distinct CDR3 sequences, with 20% to 25% observed a single time. Sequenced material: PBMCs or a T cell subset sorted from them (not recorded which). The receptors were sampled from a man in his late teens or twenties who had mild COVID-19 (a few samples of this study predate the infection). Cell type and time point are not known.

This clonotype was found a few times. The rearrangement links TRBV24-1 to TRBJ2-1; D is undetermined. V lost 0 bases, J lost 8 bases, and 4 bases lay in between. Germline CDR1 KGHDR, CDR2 SFDVKD. This CDR3 spans 12 amino acids. CDR3 nucleotides: TGTGCCACCAGTGATTTGGGGGATGAGCAGTTCTTC. The encoded protein is CATSDLGDEQFF.

This clonotype turned up a few times. The V call is TRBV11-2, the J call TRBJ2-3, with TRBD2 identical over 13 bases. V trimming: 5 bases; J trimming: 6 bases; junction bases outside the gene matches: 11. This CDR3 comprises 17 residues. Germline V lookup: CDR1 SGHAT, CDR2 FQNNGV. The CDR3 here is CASSARLAGGGGDTQYF. The CDR3 DNA reads as TGTGCCAGCAGCGCACGACTAGCGGGGGGAGGTGGCGATACGCAGTATTTT.

This chain links TRBV20-1 with TRBJ2-5; tentatively, D is TRBD1 (6 bases). The CDR3 runs 12 residues. Trimming left V 3 bases short and J 2 bases short, with 7 bases between. Germline assignment: CDR1 DFQATT and CDR2 SNEGSKA (reference sequence). The CDR3: CSASTGQETQYF. CDR3 nucleotide sequence: TGCAGTGCTAGTACAGGGCAAGAGACCCAGTACTTC.

V gene TRBV10-3 combines with J gene TRBJ1-2; TRBD1 might be the D (5 bases). CDR3 length: 14 residues. Germline CDR1 and CDR2: ENHRY and SYGVKD. V lost 3 bases to trimming and J lost 5 bases, with 13 bases between them. CDR3 coding DNA: TGTGCCATCAGTGAATGGGGGGGAAGTTATGGCTACACCTTC. Its translation: CAISEWGGSYGYTF.

This clonotype was seen only a few times. V is TRBV14 and J is TRBJ2-1; TRBD1 aligns across 9 bases. The trim removed 2 bases at V and 6 bases at J, leaving 5 bases unmatched. The CDR3 sequence is 15 residues long. Germline-derived CDR1 and CDR2 are SGHDN and FVKESK. The DNA for the CDR3 is TGTGCCAGCAGCCAACTCGACAGGGGGGGCAATGAGCAGTTCTTC. It codes for CASSQLDRGGNEQFF.

In its sample, this clonotype was seen a few times. V is TRBV4-1 and J is TRBJ1-1; tentatively, D is TRBD1 (5 bases). V lost 3 bases, J lost 1 base, and 15 bases lay in between. The CDR3 has 16 amino acids. Germline loops: CDR1 MGHRA, CDR2 YSYEKL. The CDR3 DNA sequence: TGCGCCAGCAGCCAGCTCTTCCGGGACGGGAACACTGAAGCTTTCTTT. Translated, it gives CASSQLFRDGNTEAFF.

This rearrangement joins TRBV19 to TRBJ2-7; 13 bases are a match to TRBD2. CDR1 LNHDA and CDR2 SQIVND come from the germline V gene (reference sequence). V was clipped by 5 bases and J by 5 bases; unmatched bases: 6. This CDR3 comprises 15 residues. The CDR3: CASSVGLAGFDEQYF. The DNA for the CDR3 is TGTGCCAGTAGTGTGGGACTAGCGGGGTTCGACGAGCAGTACTTC. The variable domain in full, completed from reference TRBV19 and TRBJ2-7, reads DGGITQSPKYLFRKEGQNVTLSCEQNLNHDAMYWYRQDPGQGLRLIYYSQIVNDFQKGDIAEGYSVSREKKESFPLTVTSAQKNPTAFYLCASSVGLAGFDEQYFGPGTRLTVT.

This clonotype was detected many times. This chain connects TRBV3-1 to TRBJ2-7, with D uncertain. V lost 1 base, J lost 2 bases, and 12 bases lay in between. Germline lookup yields CDR1 LGHDT and CDR2 YNNKEL (reference sequence). CDR3 length: 15 residues. Here the CDR3 reads CASSQGGLNPYEQYV. The DNA of the CDR3 is TGTGCCAGCAGCCAAGGGGGATTAAACCCCTACGAGCAGTACGTC.

The chain combines TRBV12-3 or TRBV12-4 with TRBJ2-3; no clear D. The CDR3 spans 11 residues. The V end was cut by 6 bases, the J end by 3 bases, with 4 bases between. CDR3 region: CASRTTDTQYF. The CDR3 bases are TGTGCCAGCAGGACTACAGATACGCAGTATTTT.

The chain couples TRBV12-3 or TRBV12-4 to TRBJ1-1, with D perhaps TRBD1 (5 bases). V lost 6 bases and J 11 bases, leaving 16 bases between the germline ends. CDR3 length: 12 residues. The CDR3 nucleotides read TGTGCCAGCAGCACCGCCGGGACCCGGGCTTTCTTT. The encoded protein is CASSTAGTRAFF.

This clonotype was detected a few times. At one end the junction does not follow the germline gene, possibly because of a read error. CDR3: CSATPQGRHYGYTF. The CDR3 DNA is TGCAGTGCAACGCCCCAGGGGCGACACTATGGATACACCTTC. J is TRBJ1-2 and V is TRBV20-1; tentative D call: TRBD1 (6 bases). The CDR3 extends over 14 amino acids. CDR1 DFQATT and CDR2 SNEGSKA come from the germline V gene (reference sequence).

This clonotype was counted many times. The rearrangement links TRBV20-1 to TRBJ2-3; D is unclear. CDR3 length: 14 residues. In germline, CDR1 is DFQATT, CDR2 SNEGSKA (reference sequence). Trimming removed 1 base from V and 0 bases from J, with 8 bases in between. CDR3 loop: CSARGLASTDTQYF. The CDR3 DNA reads as TGCAGTGCTAGAGGACTTGCGAGCACAGATACGCAGTATTTT.

This chain links TRBV6-2 or TRBV6-3 with TRBJ2-2; D remains ambiguous. The CDR3 consists of 12 residues. Trimming shortened V by 0 bases and J by 5 bases, and 1 base separated the two germline ends. From germline, CDR1 is MNHEY and CDR2 SVGEGT. Here the CDR3 DNA reads TGTGCCAGCAGTTACTCGACCGGGGAGCTGTTTTTT. It specifies CASSYSTGELFF.

This chain links TRBV12-3 or TRBV12-4 with TRBJ2-6; D unclear. V shed 6 bases and J shed 8 bases, with 8 bases lying between them. The CDR3 has 12 amino acids. DNA for the CDR3: TGTGCCAGCAGCAAGATTCCCAACGTCCTGACTTTC. It is translated as CASSKIPNVLTF.